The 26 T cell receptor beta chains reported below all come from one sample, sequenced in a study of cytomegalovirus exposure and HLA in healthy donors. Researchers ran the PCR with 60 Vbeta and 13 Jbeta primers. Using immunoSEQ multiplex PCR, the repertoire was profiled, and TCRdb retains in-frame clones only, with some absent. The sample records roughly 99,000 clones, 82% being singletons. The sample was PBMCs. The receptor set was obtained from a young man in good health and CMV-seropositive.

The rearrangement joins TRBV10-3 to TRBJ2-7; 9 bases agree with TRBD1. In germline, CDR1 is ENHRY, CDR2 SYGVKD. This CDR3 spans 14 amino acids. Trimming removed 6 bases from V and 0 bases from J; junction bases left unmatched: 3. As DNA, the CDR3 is TGTGCCATCAGGGGGACAGGGAGCTCCTACGAGCAGTACTTC. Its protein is CAIRGTGSSYEQYF.

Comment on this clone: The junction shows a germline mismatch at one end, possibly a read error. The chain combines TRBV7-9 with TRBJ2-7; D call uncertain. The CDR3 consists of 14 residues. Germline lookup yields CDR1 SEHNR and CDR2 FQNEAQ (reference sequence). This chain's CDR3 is CSSSFGGLPTEQYF. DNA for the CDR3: TGTTCCAGCAGCTTTGGTGGCCTTCCCACCGAGCAGTACTTC.

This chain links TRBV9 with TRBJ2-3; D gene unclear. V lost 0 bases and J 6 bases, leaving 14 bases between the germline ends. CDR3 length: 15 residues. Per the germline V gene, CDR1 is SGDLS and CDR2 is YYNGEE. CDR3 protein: CASSVDNTETDTQYF. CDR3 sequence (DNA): TGTGCCAGCAGCGTAGACAACACGGAGACGGATACGCAGTATTTT.

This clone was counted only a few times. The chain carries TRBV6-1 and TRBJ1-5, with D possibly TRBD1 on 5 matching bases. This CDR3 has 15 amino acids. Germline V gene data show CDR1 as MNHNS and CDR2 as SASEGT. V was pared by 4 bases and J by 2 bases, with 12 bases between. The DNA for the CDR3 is TGTGCCAGCAGTGCAGGGCTCGGTGGCAATCAGCCCCAGCATTTT. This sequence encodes CASSAGLGGNQPQHF.

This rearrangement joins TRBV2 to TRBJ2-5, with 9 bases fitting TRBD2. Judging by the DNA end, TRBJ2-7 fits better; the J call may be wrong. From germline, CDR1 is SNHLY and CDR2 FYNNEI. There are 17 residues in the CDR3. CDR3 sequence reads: CASNRVYTMGLAPEQYF. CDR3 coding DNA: TGTGCCAGCAATCGCGTATACACTATGGGACTAGCTCCCGAGCAGTACTTC.

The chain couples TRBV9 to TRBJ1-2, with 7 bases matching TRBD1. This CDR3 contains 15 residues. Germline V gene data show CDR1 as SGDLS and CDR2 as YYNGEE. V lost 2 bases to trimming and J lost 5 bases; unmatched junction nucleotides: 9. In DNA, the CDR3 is TGTGCCAGCAGCGTCCAAGTACAGGGGAGGTATGGCTACACCTTC. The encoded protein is CASSVQVQGRYGYTF. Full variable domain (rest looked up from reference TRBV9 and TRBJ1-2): DSGVTQTPKHLITATGQRVTLRCSPRSGDLSVYWYQQSLDQGLQFLIQYYNGEERAKGNILERFSAQQFPDLHSELNLSSLELGDSALYFCASSVQVQGRYGYTFGSGTRLTVV.

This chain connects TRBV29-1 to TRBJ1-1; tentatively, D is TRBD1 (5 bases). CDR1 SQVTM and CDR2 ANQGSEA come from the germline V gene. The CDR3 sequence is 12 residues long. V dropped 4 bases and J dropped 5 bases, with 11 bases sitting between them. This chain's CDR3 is CSVGAGHTEAFF. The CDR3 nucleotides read TGCAGCGTTGGGGCGGGGCATACTGAAGCTTTCTTT.

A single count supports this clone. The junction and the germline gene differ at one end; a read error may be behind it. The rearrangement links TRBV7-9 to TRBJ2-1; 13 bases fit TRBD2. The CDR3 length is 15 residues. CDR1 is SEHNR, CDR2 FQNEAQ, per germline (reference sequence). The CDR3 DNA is TGTTCCAGCAGCCGACTAGCGGGGGGCTACAATGAGCAGTTCTTC. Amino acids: CSSSRLAGGYNEQFF.

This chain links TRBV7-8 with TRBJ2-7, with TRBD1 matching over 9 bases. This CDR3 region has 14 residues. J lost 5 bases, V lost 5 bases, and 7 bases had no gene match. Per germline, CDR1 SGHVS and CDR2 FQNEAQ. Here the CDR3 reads CASSQTGGRNEQYF. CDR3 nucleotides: TGTGCCAGCAGCCAAACAGGGGGCCGGAACGAGCAGTACTTC.

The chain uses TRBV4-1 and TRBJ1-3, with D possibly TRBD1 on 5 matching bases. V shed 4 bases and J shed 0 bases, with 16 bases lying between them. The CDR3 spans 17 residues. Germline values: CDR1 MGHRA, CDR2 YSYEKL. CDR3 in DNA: TGCGCCAGCAGCCGGACCTTGCTTAGGGGCTCTGGAAACACCATATATTTT. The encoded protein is CASSRTLLRGSGNTIYF.

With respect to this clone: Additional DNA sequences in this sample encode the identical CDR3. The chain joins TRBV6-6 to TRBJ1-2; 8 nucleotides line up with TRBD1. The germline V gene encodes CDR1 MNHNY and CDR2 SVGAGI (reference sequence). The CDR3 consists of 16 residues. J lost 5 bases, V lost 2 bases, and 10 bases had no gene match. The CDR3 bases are TGTGCCAGCAGTTACATCGGGACAGGACTGAGTTATGGCTACACCTTC. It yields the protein CASSYIGTGLSYGYTF.

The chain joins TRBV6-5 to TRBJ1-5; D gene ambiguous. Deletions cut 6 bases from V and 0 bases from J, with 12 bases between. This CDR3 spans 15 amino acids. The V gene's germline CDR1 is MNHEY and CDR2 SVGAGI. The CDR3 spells CASSRARVSNQPQHF. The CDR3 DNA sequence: TGTGCCAGCAGCCGCGCACGAGTTAGCAATCAGCCCCAGCATTTT.

The CDR3 sequence: CASTDSPDRRAFF. The CDR3 nucleotides read TGTGCCAGCACCGATTCACCGGACAGGCGAGCTTTCTTT. The gene calls are TRBV5-4 and TRBJ1-1; 7 bases line up with TRBD1. Germline V gives CDR1 SGHNT, CDR2 YYREEE (reference sequence). This CDR3 has 13 residues. After removal of 6 bases from V and 10 bases from J, the junction contained 12 bases not matched to a gene.

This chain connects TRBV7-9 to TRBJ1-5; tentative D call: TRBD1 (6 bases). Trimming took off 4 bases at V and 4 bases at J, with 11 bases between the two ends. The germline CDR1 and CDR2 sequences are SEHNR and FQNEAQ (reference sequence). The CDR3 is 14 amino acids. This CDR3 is CASSSGTLNQPQHF. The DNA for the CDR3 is TGTGCCAGCAGCTCCGGGACACTAAATCAGCCCCAGCATTTT.

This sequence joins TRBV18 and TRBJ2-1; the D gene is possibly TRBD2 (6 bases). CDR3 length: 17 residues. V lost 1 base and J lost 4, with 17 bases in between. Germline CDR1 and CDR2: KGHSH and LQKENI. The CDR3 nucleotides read TGTGCCAGCTCACCACGGGATAGTAGCGGCAGGTACAATGAGCAGTTCTTC. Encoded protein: CASSPRDSSGRYNEQFF.

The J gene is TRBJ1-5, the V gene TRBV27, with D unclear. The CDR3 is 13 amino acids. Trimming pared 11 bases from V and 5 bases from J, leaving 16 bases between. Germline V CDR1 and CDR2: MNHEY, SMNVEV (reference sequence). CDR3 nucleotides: TGTGCCGAAAGCCCGGGGTCCTATCAGCCCCAGCATTTT. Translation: CAESPGSYQPQHF.

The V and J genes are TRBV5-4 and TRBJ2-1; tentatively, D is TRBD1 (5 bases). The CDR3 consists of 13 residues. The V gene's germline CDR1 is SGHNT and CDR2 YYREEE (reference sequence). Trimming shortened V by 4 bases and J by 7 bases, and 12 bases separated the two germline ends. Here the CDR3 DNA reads TGTGCCAGCAGCGGAATACAGGTGAATGAGCAGTTCTTC. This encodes CASSGIQVNEQFF.

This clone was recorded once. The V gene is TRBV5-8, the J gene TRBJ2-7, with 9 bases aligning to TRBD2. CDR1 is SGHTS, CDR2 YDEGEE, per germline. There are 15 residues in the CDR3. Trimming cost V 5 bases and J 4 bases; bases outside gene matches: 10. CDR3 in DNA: TGTGCCAGCAGTTTTTGGCGGGGGGGCCGGTACGAGCAGTACTTC. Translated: CASSFWRGGRYEQYF.

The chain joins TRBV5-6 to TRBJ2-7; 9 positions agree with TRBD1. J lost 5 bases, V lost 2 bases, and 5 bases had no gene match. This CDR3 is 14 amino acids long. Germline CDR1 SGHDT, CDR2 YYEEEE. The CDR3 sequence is CASSFTGGGNEQYF. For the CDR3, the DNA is TGTGCCAGCAGCTTTACAGGGGGCGGAAACGAGCAGTACTTC.

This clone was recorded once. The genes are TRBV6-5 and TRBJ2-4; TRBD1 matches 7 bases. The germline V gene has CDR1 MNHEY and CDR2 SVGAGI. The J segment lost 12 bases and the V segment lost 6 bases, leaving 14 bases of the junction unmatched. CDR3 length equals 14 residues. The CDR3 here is CASRANPVWDSQYF. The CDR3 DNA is TGTGCCAGCAGGGCAAACCCAGTTTGGGACAGTCAGTACTTC.

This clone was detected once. CDR3 nucleotide sequence: TGTGCCAGCAGCCTAGGACATGGTACTGAAGCTTTCTTT. Translated: CASSLGHGTEAFF. This sequence joins TRBV11-2 and TRBJ1-1; tentatively, D is TRBD1 (5 bases). The V end lost 5 bases, the J end lost 5 bases, and 12 bases lay between the germline ends. This CDR3 spans 13 amino acids. Germline V gene lookup returns CDR1 SGHAT and CDR2 FQNNGV.

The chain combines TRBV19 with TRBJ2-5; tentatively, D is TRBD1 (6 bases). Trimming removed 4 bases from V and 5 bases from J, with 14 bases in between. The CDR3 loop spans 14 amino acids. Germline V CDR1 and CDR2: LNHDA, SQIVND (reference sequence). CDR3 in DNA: TGTGCCAGTAGTACAGGGGATATAACGGAGACCCAGTACTTC. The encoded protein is CASSTGDITETQYF.

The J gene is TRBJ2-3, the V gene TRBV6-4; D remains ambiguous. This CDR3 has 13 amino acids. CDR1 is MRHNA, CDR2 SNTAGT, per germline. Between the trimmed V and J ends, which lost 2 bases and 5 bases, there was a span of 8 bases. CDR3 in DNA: TGTGCCAGCAGTGACGGAACTAAAGATACGCAGTATTTT. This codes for CASSDGTKDTQYF.

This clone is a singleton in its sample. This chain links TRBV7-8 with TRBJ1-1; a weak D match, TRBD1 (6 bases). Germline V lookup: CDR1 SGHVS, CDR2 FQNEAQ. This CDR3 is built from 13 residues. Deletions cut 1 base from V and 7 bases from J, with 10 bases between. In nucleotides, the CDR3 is TGTGCCAGCAGCTTAGACAGGGTCGGTGAAGCTTTCTTT. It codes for CASSLDRVGEAFF.

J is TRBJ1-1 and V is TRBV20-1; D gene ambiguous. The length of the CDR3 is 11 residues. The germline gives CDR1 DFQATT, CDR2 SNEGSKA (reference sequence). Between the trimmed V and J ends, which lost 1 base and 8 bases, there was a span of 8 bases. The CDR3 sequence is CSARAGGEAFF. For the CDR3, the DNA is TGCAGTGCTAGAGCCGGAGGGGAAGCTTTCTTT.

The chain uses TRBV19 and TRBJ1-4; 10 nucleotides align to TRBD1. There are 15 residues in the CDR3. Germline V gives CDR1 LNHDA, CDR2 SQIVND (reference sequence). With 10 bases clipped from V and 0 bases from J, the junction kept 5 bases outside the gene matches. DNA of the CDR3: TGTGCCACGGGACAGGGGAGCACAACTAATGAAAAACTGTTTTTT. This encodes CATGQGSTTNEKLFF.